These 31 T cell receptor beta chains were all obtained from the same sample, sequenced in a study of neurological immune-mediated disorders. MiXCR was run by TCRdb on the 5' RACE reads, yielding one entry per CDR3 protein. The table lists about 59,000 distinct CDR3 sequences, around 3.6% of them singletons, with approximately 3.4% in the top ten. The sequenced sample was PBMCs. The receptors shown here come from a woman in her thirties with multiple sclerosis.

At least ten counts were recorded for this clonotype. The CDR3 loop reads CASSYDSQGGELFF. CDR3 coding DNA: TGCGCCAGCAGCTACGACAGTCAGGGCGGGGAGCTGTTTTTT. The V and J genes are TRBV5-1 and TRBJ2-2, with D tentatively TRBD1 (5 bases). The V gene lost 3 bases and the J gene lost 7 bases, with 13 bases spanning the gap. This CDR3 region has 14 residues. Germline V gives CDR1 SGHRS, CDR2 YFSETQ.

Comment on this clonotype: Germline is not matched at one junction end, which may reflect a read error. The rearrangement joins TRBV10-3 to TRBJ1-5; maybe TRBD1 (6 bases). Per the germline V gene, CDR1 is ENHRY and CDR2 is SYGVKD. The CDR3 totals 13 residues. The CDR3 loop reads CAIRRQENQPQNF. The CDR3 region has the DNA TGTGCCATCAGAAGACAGGAGAATCAGCCCCAGAATTTT.

In this sample, this clonotype turned up many times. The chain combines TRBV10-3 with TRBJ2-1, with D unresolved. V lost 2 bases to trimming and J lost 15 bases, with 14 bases between them. The V gene's germline CDR1 is ENHRY and CDR2 SYGVKD. This CDR3 region has 12 residues. This chain's CDR3 is CAISEIAMSRFF. The CDR3 bases are TGTGCCATCAGTGAGATTGCAATGTCGCGGTTCTTC.

With regard to this clonotype: A much larger clone sits a single nucleotide away, making a read error possible. The CDR3 nucleotides read TGCGCCAGCAGCGGGGACACGCTCTACAATGAGCAGTTCTTC. It yields the protein CASSGDTLYNEQFF. The chain uses TRBV5-1 and TRBJ2-1, with D perhaps matching TRBD1 (6 bases). This CDR3 contains 14 residues. The V end was cut by 4 bases, the J end by 3 bases, with 11 bases between. Germline CDR1 and CDR2: SGHRS and YFSETQ.

In its sample, this clonotype was seen many times. The rearrangement uses TRBV27 and TRBJ1-2; 9 bases are shared with TRBD1. CDR1 MNHEY and CDR2 SMNVEV come from the germline V gene (reference sequence). The junction had 6 bases not matched to a gene; V was cut back by 5 bases and J by 2 bases. The CDR3 has 15 amino acids. This chain's CDR3 is CASSGPGQGNYGYTF. The CDR3 DNA is TGTGCCAGCAGTGGACCGGGACAGGGAAACTATGGCTACACCTTC.

There are many counts of this clonotype. The CDR3 protein is CASSLGSGPTDTQYF. The CDR3, as DNA: TGTGCCAGCAGCTTAGGCAGCGGACCCACAGATACGCAGTATTTT. J is TRBJ2-3 and V is TRBV11-2, with D perhaps matching TRBD2 (5 bases). The V gene lost 1 base and the J gene lost 2 bases, with 10 bases spanning the gap. The V gene's germline CDR1 is SGHAT and CDR2 FQNNGV. The CDR3 runs to 15 residues.

In its sample, this clonotype was seen many times. The genes are TRBV12-3 or TRBV12-4 and TRBJ2-1; D not resolved. V lost 6 bases, J lost 2 bases, and 2 bases lay in between. The CDR3 loop spans 11 amino acids. In DNA, the CDR3 is TGTGCCAGCAGCACCTACAATGAGCAGTTCTTC. It translates to CASSTYNEQFF.

This clonotype appeared many times. J is TRBJ1-1 and V is TRBV10-3; unclear D gene. Trimming stripped 2 bases from V and 2 bases from J, with 0 bases between. From germline, CDR1 is ENHRY and CDR2 SYGVKD. This CDR3 spans 11 amino acids. CDR3 sequence (DNA): TGTGCCATCAGTGAGAACACTGAAGCTTTCTTT. It yields the protein CAISENTEAFF.

This clonotype turned up a few times. The chain joins TRBV10-3 to TRBJ2-7; D is tentatively TRBD1 or TRBD2 (6 bases each). The CDR3 covers 12 residues. Trimming removed 6 bases from V and 5 bases from J, with 11 bases in between. Germline V gives CDR1 ENHRY, CDR2 SYGVKD. In DNA, the CDR3 is TGTGCCATCAGCAAAAGGGGGGACGAGCAGTACTTC. This codes for CAISKRGDEQYF.

Ten or more counts support this clonotype. The rearrangement uses TRBV6-1 and TRBJ1-2; a possible D gene is TRBD1 (5 bases). Germline V gene data show CDR1 as MNHNS and CDR2 as SASEGT. V gave up 6 bases and J gave up 8 bases, with 16 bases separating them. The CDR3 is 13 residues long. CDR3 nucleotide sequence: TGTGCCAGCAGAAACCCAGGGCTCGGCGGCTACACCTTC. It codes for CASRNPGLGGYTF.

In its sample, this clonotype was seen many times. V usage is TRBV4-1 and J usage is TRBJ1-2, with TRBD1 matching over 9 bases. V was clipped by 2 bases and J by 14 bases; unmatched bases: 12. The CDR3 is made up of 14 amino acids. Germline lookup yields CDR1 MGHRA and CDR2 YSYEKL. The CDR3 protein is CASSQPPDRGDETF. In DNA, the CDR3 is TGCGCCAGCAGCCAACCCCCGGACAGGGGAGATGAGACCTTC.

This clonotype was counted ten times or more. This chain connects TRBV5-1 to TRBJ1-5; the D is unclear. CDR3 size: 16 residues. V shed 0 bases and J shed 4 bases, with 14 bases lying between them. Germline CDR1 SGHRS, CDR2 YFSETQ. The CDR3 loop reads CASSLAGGPGNQPQHF. Written as DNA, the CDR3 is TGCGCCAGCAGCTTGGCCGGCGGGCCTGGGAATCAGCCCCAGCATTTT.

This clonotype was counted at least ten times. This sequence joins TRBV20-1 and TRBJ2-7; a weak D match, TRBD2 (6 bases). Germline loops: CDR1 DFQATT, CDR2 SNEGSKA (reference sequence). The CDR3 extends over 12 amino acids. CDR3 protein: CSAAGASYEQYF. Here the CDR3 DNA reads TGCAGCGCAGCGGGCGCATCCTACGAGCAGTACTTC.

This clonotype was seen at least ten times. The chain uses TRBV7-9 and TRBJ2-3; D is unclear. The CDR3 runs 16 residues. Germline assignment: CDR1 SEHNR and CDR2 FQNEAQ (reference sequence). Trimming pared 3 bases from V and 0 bases from J, leaving 13 bases between. The CDR3 loop is CASSLLARLSTDTQYF. DNA for the CDR3: TGTGCCAGCAGCTTGTTGGCGCGTTTAAGCACAGATACGCAGTATTTT.

This chain joins TRBV20-1 and TRBJ2-1; 9 bases map to TRBD2. The CDR3 extends over 16 amino acids. Unmatched junction bases numbered 8, after V lost 1 base and J lost 4 bases. Germline V gives CDR1 DFQATT, CDR2 SNEGSKA (reference sequence). The CDR3 sequence: CSARVAGAPTYNEQFF. The CDR3 nucleotides read TGCAGTGCTAGAGTAGCGGGGGCCCCAACGTACAATGAGCAGTTCTTC.

This clonotype was seen repeatedly, ten times or more. The chain has TRBV6-5 and TRBJ1-5; D is ambiguous. Germline V gives CDR1 MNHEY, CDR2 SVGAGI. Trimming cost V 8 bases and J 8 bases, with 7 bases left between them. The CDR3 spans 10 residues. DNA of the CDR3: TGTGCCAGCGGGGAGGAGCCCCAGCATTTT. This sequence encodes CASGEEPQHF.

This clonotype was found many times. This chain links TRBV20-1 with TRBJ2-3; 8 nucleotides align to TRBD2. Trimming at V came to 3 bases and at J to 1 base, leaving 12 bases not matched to a gene. Germline V lookup: CDR1 DFQATT, CDR2 SNEGSKA (reference sequence). CDR3 size: 17 residues. Written as DNA, the CDR3 is TGCAGTGCTAGGGGTAAATCCAGCGGGGGACGCACAGATACGCAGTATTTT. It encodes CSARGKSSGGRTDTQYF.

Ten or more counts support this clonotype. The chain joins TRBV19 to TRBJ1-1; tentatively, D is TRBD1 (5 bases). There are 13 residues in the CDR3. The ends were cut back, 8 bases at V and 7 bases at J, with 17 bases in the middle. Germline loops: CDR1 LNHDA, CDR2 SQIVND (reference sequence). Written as DNA, the CDR3 is TGTGCCAGTCAGGGTCTTAGCGGCAGTGAAGCTTTCTTT. Translation: CASQGLSGSEAFF.

Comments on this clonotype: Possible read error: a much larger clone is one base away. J is TRBJ2-7 and V is TRBV5-1; perhaps TRBD2 as D (5 bases). The CDR3 extends over 11 amino acids. Germline CDR1 reads SGHRS; CDR2 reads YFSETQ. The CDR3 is CASRLDSEQYF. The CDR3 DNA follows: TGCGCCAGCAGATTGGACTCCGAGCAGTACTTC.

This clonotype was detected a few times. This chain links TRBV3-1 with TRBJ2-3; D gene unclear. Germline-derived CDR1 and CDR2 are LGHDT and YNNKEL (reference sequence). V lost 4 bases and J 0 bases, leaving 8 bases between the germline ends. The CDR3 spans 14 residues. CDR3 loop: CASSPGNSTDTQYF. The CDR3 region has the DNA TGTGCCAGCAGCCCGGGCAATAGCACAGATACGCAGTATTTT.

This clonotype was observed a few times. V gene TRBV20-1 combines with J gene TRBJ2-3; TRBD2 matches 8 bases. Germline V gene sequence: CDR1 DFQATT, CDR2 SNEGSKA (reference sequence). V lost 1 base to trimming and J lost 4 bases; unmatched junction nucleotides: 4. The CDR3 totals 14 residues. The CDR3 loop is CSARVGGVADTQYF. The DNA for the CDR3 is TGCAGTGCTAGAGTCGGGGGGGTTGCAGATACGCAGTATTTT.

The sample holds many counts of this clonotype. The chain carries TRBV7-3 and TRBJ2-1; 11 nucleotides align to TRBD2. Germline lookup yields CDR1 SGHTA and CDR2 FQGTGA. The CDR3 covers 15 residues. V gave up 2 bases and J gave up 3 bases; unmatched junction bases: 0. CDR3 nucleotide sequence: TGTGCCAGCAGCTTAGGGACTAGCGGCTACAATGAGCAGTTCTTC. This gives the protein CASSLGTSGYNEQFF.

In this sample, this clonotype turned up many times. The rearrangement links TRBV20-1 to TRBJ2-3; 10 bases map to TRBD2. CDR1 is DFQATT and CDR2 is SNEGSKA in the germline V gene (reference sequence). This CDR3 has 13 residues. V shed 5 bases and J 7 bases; nucleotides not matched to a gene: 6. Written as DNA, the CDR3 is TGCAGTGCTCACAAGCGGGAGGGTAATACGCAGTATTTT. It codes for CSAHKREGNTQYF.

In its sample, this clonotype was seen a few times. The chain carries TRBV20-1 and TRBJ1-2; 7 positions match TRBD1. This CDR3 spans 13 amino acids. J gave up 8 bases and V 7 bases, and 13 bases lay outside the gene matches. The germline gives CDR1 DFQATT, CDR2 SNEGSKA (reference sequence). CDR3 sequence (DNA): TGCAGTGGGGGGCGGACAGGCTTCCTCGGCTACACCTTC. Its translation is CSGGRTGFLGYTF.

This clonotype was recorded at least ten times. This chain connects TRBV5-1 to TRBJ2-2; possibly TRBD1 or TRBD2 for D (5 bases each). The ends were cut back, 4 bases at V and 1 base at J, with 11 bases in the middle. In germline, CDR1 is SGHRS, CDR2 YFSETQ. This CDR3 is built from 15 residues. DNA for the CDR3: TGCGCCAGCAGCCACGGGACGCTGAACACCGGGGAGCTGTTTTTT. It yields the protein CASSHGTLNTGELFF.

This clonotype has ten or more counts. Mismatch with germline at one junction end may stem from a read error. J is TRBJ1-5 and V is TRBV18, with TRBD1 matching over 9 bases. Germline CDR1 reads KGHSH; CDR2 reads LQKENI. The CDR3 sequence is 15 residues long. Written as DNA, the CDR3 is TGTGCCAGCTCACCGGACAGGGGTGGCAATCAGCCCCAGAATTTT. The encoded protein is CASSPDRGGNQPQNF.

V usage is TRBV29-1 and J usage is TRBJ2-1; TRBD1 aligns across 9 bases. The length of the CDR3 is 13 residues. The ends lost 7 bases at V and 6 bases at J; junction bases unmatched: 7. Germline assignment: CDR1 SQVTM and CDR2 ANQGSEA. CDR3 protein: CSGGGQGLNEQFF. The CDR3 region has the DNA TGCAGCGGGGGGGGACAGGGCCTCAATGAGCAGTTCTTC.

There are many counts of this clonotype. The V and J genes are TRBV5-1 and TRBJ1-1, with D possibly being TRBD1 (5 bases). This CDR3 comprises 13 residues. Trimming shortened V by 2 bases and J by 4 bases, and 9 bases separated the two germline ends. Germline assignment: CDR1 SGHRS and CDR2 YFSETQ. The CDR3 nucleotides are TGCGCCAGCAGCTTAGCCCAGGGCACTGAAGCTTTCTTT. As protein: CASSLAQGTEAFF.

This clonotype appeared many times. The chain recombines TRBV7-2 with TRBJ2-7; 9 nucleotides agree with TRBD2. Germline-derived CDR1 and CDR2 are SGHTA and FQGNSA. V shed 4 bases and J 6 bases; nucleotides not matched to a gene: 7. This CDR3 is 14 amino acids long. The CDR3 DNA reads TGTGCCAGCAGCTCCATAGCGGGAGCGGGCGAGCAGTACTTC. It encodes CASSSIAGAGEQYF.

This clonotype was detected many times. The chain recombines TRBV20-1 with TRBJ1-1; 11 bases line up with TRBD1. After removal of 4 bases from V and 8 bases from J, the junction contained 15 bases not matched to a gene. This CDR3 is 16 amino acids long. Germline loops: CDR1 DFQATT, CDR2 SNEGSKA (reference sequence). DNA of the CDR3: TGCAGTGCTAAGGGTAATACGGACAGGGGGCAATCAGAAGCTTTCTTT. As protein: CSAKGNTDRGQSEAFF.

This clonotype was picked up many times. This may be a read error, as it is one base from a much larger clone. The chain couples TRBV20-1 to TRBJ2-3; the match to TRBD1 covers 7 bases. CDR1 DFQATT and CDR2 SNEGSKA come from the germline V gene (reference sequence). V dropped 6 bases and J dropped 4; count of bases not matched to a gene: 10. The CDR3 contains 14 residues. This CDR3 is CSAIRGMRADTQYF. The CDR3 nucleotides are TGCAGTGCCATCAGGGGGATGCGAGCAGATACGCAGTATTTT.